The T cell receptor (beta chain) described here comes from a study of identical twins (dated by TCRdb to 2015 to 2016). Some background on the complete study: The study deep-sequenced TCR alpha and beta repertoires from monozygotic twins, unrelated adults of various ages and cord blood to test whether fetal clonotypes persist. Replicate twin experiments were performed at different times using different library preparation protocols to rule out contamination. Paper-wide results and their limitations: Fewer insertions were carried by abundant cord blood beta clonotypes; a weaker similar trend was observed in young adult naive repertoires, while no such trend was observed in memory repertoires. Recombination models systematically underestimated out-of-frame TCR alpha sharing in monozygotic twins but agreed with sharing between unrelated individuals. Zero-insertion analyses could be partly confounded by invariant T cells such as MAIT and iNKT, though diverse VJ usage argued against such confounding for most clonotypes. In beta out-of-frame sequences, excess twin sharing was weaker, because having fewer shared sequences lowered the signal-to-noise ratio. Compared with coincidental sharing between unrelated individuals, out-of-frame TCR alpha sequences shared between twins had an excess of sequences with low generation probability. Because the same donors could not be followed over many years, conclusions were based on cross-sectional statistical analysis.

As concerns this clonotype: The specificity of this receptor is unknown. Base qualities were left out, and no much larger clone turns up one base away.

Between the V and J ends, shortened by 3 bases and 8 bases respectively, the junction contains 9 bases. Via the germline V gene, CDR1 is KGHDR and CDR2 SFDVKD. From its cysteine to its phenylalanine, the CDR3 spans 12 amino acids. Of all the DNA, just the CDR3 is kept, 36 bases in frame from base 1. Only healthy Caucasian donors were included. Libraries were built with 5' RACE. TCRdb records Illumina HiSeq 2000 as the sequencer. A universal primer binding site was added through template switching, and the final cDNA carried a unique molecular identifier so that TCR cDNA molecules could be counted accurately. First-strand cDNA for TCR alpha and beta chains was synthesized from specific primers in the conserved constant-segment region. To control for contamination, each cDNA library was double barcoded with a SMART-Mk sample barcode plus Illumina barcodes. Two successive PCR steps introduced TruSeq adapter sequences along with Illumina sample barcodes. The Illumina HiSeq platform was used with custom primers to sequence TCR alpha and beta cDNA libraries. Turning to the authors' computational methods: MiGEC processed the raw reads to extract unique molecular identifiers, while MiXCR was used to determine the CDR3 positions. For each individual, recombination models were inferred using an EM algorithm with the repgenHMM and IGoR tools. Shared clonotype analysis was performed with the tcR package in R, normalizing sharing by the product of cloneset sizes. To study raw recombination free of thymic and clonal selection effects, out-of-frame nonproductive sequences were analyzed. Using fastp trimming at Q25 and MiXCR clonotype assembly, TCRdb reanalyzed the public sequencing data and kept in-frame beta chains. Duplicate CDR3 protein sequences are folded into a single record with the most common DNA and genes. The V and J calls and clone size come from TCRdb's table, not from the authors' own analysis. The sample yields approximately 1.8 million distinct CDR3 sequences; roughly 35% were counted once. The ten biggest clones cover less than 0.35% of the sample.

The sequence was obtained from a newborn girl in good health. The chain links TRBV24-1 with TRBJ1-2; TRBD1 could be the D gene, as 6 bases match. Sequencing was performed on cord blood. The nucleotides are TGTGCCACCAGTGATCCCAGGGGCGGCTACACCTTC. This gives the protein CATSDPRGGYTF.